The 22 T cell receptor beta chains listed next were all sequenced from one sample in a study of CD8+CD57+ T cells in acquired aplastic anemia. Patients chosen for sequencing had shown CD8+CD57+ cell expansion by flow cytometry. It was genomic DNA that served as the template for profiling TCR beta VDJ and CDR3. MiXCR was run by TCRdb on the reads, yielding one entry per CDR3 protein. There are fewer than 200,000 distinct CDR3 sequences in the sample; around half occur only once, and 1.1% lies in the top ten. Sequences were obtained from sorted CD4+, CD8+, or CD8+CD57+ T cells (not recorded which) from PBMCs. Receptors were obtained from a human donor with aplastic anemia.

The chain uses TRBV7-2 and TRBJ2-3; TRBD1 matches at 7 bases. CDR1 is SGHTA and CDR2 is FQGNSA in the germline V gene. The CDR3 loop spans 14 amino acids. V shed 3 bases and J 2 bases; nucleotides not matched to a gene: 2. The CDR3 sequence: CASSLGQFTDTQYF. CDR3 nucleotide sequence: TGTGCCAGCAGCTTGGGACAGTTCACAGATACGCAGTATTTT.

The rearrangement uses TRBV10-3 and TRBJ2-1; tentatively, D is TRBD1 or TRBD2 (5 bases each). CDR1 is ENHRY, CDR2 SYGVKD, per germline. V lost 4 bases and J lost 15, with 16 bases in between. The CDR3 runs to 12 residues. CDR3 sequence: CAISGGTGLGFF. Written as DNA, the CDR3 is TGTGCCATCAGTGGGGGGACGGGCTTGGGGTTCTTC.

The gene calls are TRBV10-3 and TRBJ1-5, with TRBD1 matching over 7 bases. V dropped 3 bases and J dropped 4; count of bases not matched to a gene: 3. Per the germline V gene, CDR1 is ENHRY and CDR2 is SYGVKD. The CDR3 consists of 14 residues. CDR3 coding DNA: TGTGCCATCAGTGAAGGGGACAGAAATCAGCCCCAGCATTTT. This translates into CAISEGDRNQPQHF.

This clonotype was seen repeatedly, ten times or more. The chain is built from TRBV11-2 and TRBJ1-2; 7 bases align to TRBD1. Germline V CDR1 and CDR2: SGHAT, FQNNGV. V trimming: 1 base; J trimming: 4 bases; junction bases outside the gene matches: 9. This CDR3 spans 16 amino acids. In nucleotides, the CDR3 is TGTGCCAGCAGCTTAGTTTCGAGGGGGCGCCCCTATGGCTACACCTTC. Translation gives CASSLVSRGRPYGYTF.

This clonotype was recorded at least ten times. CDR3 bases: TGTGCCAGCAGCTCCCGGGTAGCGGGGGGGCCGGTCACCGGGGAGCTGTTTTTT. This gives the protein CASSSRVAGGPVTGELFF. The V and J genes are TRBV7-3 and TRBJ2-2, with 11 bases matching TRBD2. The V and J ends lost 4 bases and 4 bases, in that order; junction bases with no gene match: 11. This CDR3 is built from 18 residues. Germline V lookup: CDR1 SGHTA, CDR2 FQGTGA.

The CDR3 protein is CASSSRETYEQYF. DNA of the CDR3: TGTGCCAGCAGTTCCCGGGAGACCTACGAGCAGTACTTC. The rearrangement links TRBV7-9 to TRBJ2-7; TRBD2 might be the D (6 bases). V gave up 6 bases and J gave up 2 bases, with 11 bases separating them. This CDR3 has 13 residues. Germline values: CDR1 SEHNR, CDR2 FQNEAQ (reference sequence). Full variable domain (outside the CDR3, taken from reference TRBV7-9 and TRBJ2-7): DTGVSQNPRHKITKRGQNVTFRCDPISEHNRLYWYRQTLGQGPEFLTYFQNEAQLEKSRLLSDRFSAERPKGSFSTLEIQRTEQGDSAMYLCASSSRETYEQYFGPGTRLTVT.

This clonotype has a count of ten or more. The rearrangement joins TRBV19 to TRBJ2-2; no clear D. CDR3 length: 14 residues. With 3 bases removed from V and 2 bases from J, the gap between germline ends came to 7 bases. Germline CDR1 is LNHDA and CDR2 is SQIVND (reference sequence). CDR3 sequence (DNA): TGTGCCAGTAGTATCTCCCACAACACCGGGGAGCTGTTTTTT. Its protein is CASSISHNTGELFF.

On this clonotype: The junction departs from the called germline gene at one end, perhaps through a read error. DNA for the CDR3: TGTGCCAGCAGCCTAGCGGAAGTTGCCACAGATACGCAGTATTTT. Translating it yields CASSLAEVATDTQYF. This chain joins TRBV11-1 and TRBJ2-3, with 7 bases that match TRBD2. CDR3 length: 15 residues. Looked up from germline, CDR1 is SGHAT and CDR2 is FQDESV (reference sequence).

The chain combines TRBV19 with TRBJ2-7; 8 bases align to TRBD1. The junction had 1 base not matched to a gene; V was cut back by 3 bases and J by 6 bases. The CDR3 covers 12 residues. The germline CDR1 and CDR2 sequences are LNHDA and SQIVND (reference sequence). This chain's CDR3 is CASSIGQGEQYF. Written as DNA, the CDR3 is TGTGCCAGTAGTATCGGACAGGGCGAGCAGTACTTC. Together with reference TRBV19 and TRBJ2-7, the CDR3 gives the full variable domain: DGGITQSPKYLFRKEGQNVTLSCEQNLNHDAMYWYRQDPGQGLRLIYYSQIVNDFQKGDIAEGYSVSREKKESFPLTVTSAQKNPTAFYLCASSIGQGEQYFGPGTRLTVT.

This clonotype was detected ten times or more. This sequence joins TRBV7-6 and TRBJ2-5; 10 bases match TRBD2. The CDR3 has 15 amino acids. With V trimmed by 3 bases and J by 1 base, 2 bases remained unmatched. From germline, CDR1 is SGHVS and CDR2 FNYEAQ. The CDR3: CASSFSGGPQETQYF. The CDR3 nucleotides are TGTGCCAGCAGCTTTAGCGGGGGGCCCCAAGAGACCCAGTACTTC.

Concerning this clonotype itself: Being one base from a much bigger clone, this may be a read error. The rearrangement links TRBV19 to TRBJ2-1; 10 nucleotides line up with TRBD2. The V segment lost 5 bases and the J segment 0 bases; nucleotides outside the gene matches: 7. CDR3 length equals 17 residues. CDR1 is LNHDA, CDR2 SQIVND, per germline (reference sequence). The CDR3 sequence: CASSVASGGTSYNEQFF. The CDR3 DNA sequence: TGTGCCAGTAGTGTGGCTAGCGGGGGCACCTCCTACAATGAGCAGTTCTTC.

The chain is built from TRBV2 and TRBJ1-2, with D possibly matching TRBD1 (6 bases). V shed 4 bases and J shed 4 bases, with 16 bases lying between them. In germline, CDR1 is SNHLY, CDR2 FYNNEI. This CDR3 comprises 15 residues. The CDR3 loop is CASSGWSGALYGYTF. For the CDR3, the DNA is TGTGCCAGCAGTGGTTGGTCAGGGGCACTCTATGGCTACACCTTC. The variable domain in full, completed from reference TRBV2 and TRBJ1-2, reads EPEVTQTPSHQVTQMGQEVILRCVPISNHLYFYWYRQILGQKVEFLVSFYNNEISEKSEIFDDQFSVERPDGSNFTLKIRSTKLEDSAMYFCASSGWSGALYGYTFGSGTRLTVV.

At least ten counts were recorded for this clonotype. Written as DNA, the CDR3 is TGTGCCAGCAGCATACTGACTAGCGGGGGGGGAGGAGATACGCAGTATTTT. It specifies CASSILTSGGGGDTQYF. The chain links TRBV5-4 to TRBJ2-3; 14 bases are a match to TRBD2. Germline CDR1 reads SGHNT; CDR2 reads YYREEE (reference sequence). The trim removed 4 bases at V and 5 bases at J, leaving 9 bases unmatched. This CDR3 region has 17 residues.

The genes are TRBV3-1 and TRBJ2-7, with D perhaps TRBD2 (6 bases). V lost 1 base and J lost 4, with 8 bases in between. This CDR3 has 13 amino acids. Germline V gene data show CDR1 as LGHDT and CDR2 as YNNKEL (reference sequence). The CDR3 region has the DNA TGTGCCAGCAGCCAAGCGGGAGTGTACGAGCAGTACTTC. Its translation: CASSQAGVYEQYF.

In its sample, this clonotype was seen a few times. The chain carries TRBV6-2 or TRBV6-3 and TRBJ1-4; D gene ambiguous. The V gene lost 5 bases and the J gene lost 3 bases, with 16 bases spanning the gap. The CDR3 has 16 residues. The germline V gene has CDR1 MNHEY and CDR2 SVGEGT. The CDR3 DNA reads as TGTGCCAGCAGTCCAAATCGGGTATCGGCTAATGAAAAACTGTTTTTT. Translation: CASSPNRVSANEKLFF.

This rearrangement joins TRBV20-1 to TRBJ2-7; D is perhaps TRBD2 (6 bases). Germline CDR1 reads DFQATT; CDR2 reads SNEGSKA (reference sequence). The CDR3 is 12 residues long. The V end lost 5 bases, the J end lost 7 bases, and 15 bases lay between the germline ends. CDR3 in DNA: TGCAGTGCTCCCGGGGGTGGCGTTGAGCAGTACTTC. Protein sequence: CSAPGGGVEQYF.

This clonotype was detected a few times. The rearrangement uses TRBV10-2 and TRBJ1-3, with 10 positions matching TRBD1. The CDR3 is 15 amino acids. The germline CDR1 and CDR2 sequences are WSHSY and SAAADI. Germline trimming cut 6 bases from V and 2 bases from J; bases unmatched to any gene: 4. Written as DNA, the CDR3 is TGCGCCAGCAGCGACGGACAGGGGGCTGGAAACACCATATATTTT. Translated: CASSDGQGAGNTIYF.

This rearrangement joins TRBV10-3 to TRBJ2-7; 10 positions agree with TRBD1. The J segment lost 2 bases and the V segment lost 4 bases, leaving 5 bases of the junction unmatched. The CDR3 totals 15 residues. Germline CDR1 and CDR2: ENHRY and SYGVKD. The chain's CDR3 is CAISGPGQGTYEQYF. For the CDR3, the DNA is TGTGCCATCAGTGGCCCGGGACAGGGGACCTACGAGCAGTACTTC.

The sample holds many counts of this clonotype. The chain employs TRBV5-8 and TRBJ1-5, with D possibly matching TRBD1 (6 bases). The CDR3 is made up of 15 amino acids. The V gene's germline CDR1 is SGHTS and CDR2 YDEGEE. V gave up 0 bases and J gave up 6 bases, with 13 bases separating them. This chain's CDR3 is CASSLEVGAVQPQHF. CDR3 nucleotides: TGTGCCAGCAGCTTGGAGGTGGGGGCGGTTCAGCCCCAGCATTTT.

This rearrangement joins TRBV12-3 or TRBV12-4 to TRBJ1-1; possible D gene TRBD1, 6 bases. Trimming left V 7 bases short and J 11 bases short, with 20 bases between. This CDR3 region has 13 residues. CDR3 residues: CASTEQGPTNAFF. CDR3 sequence (DNA): TGTGCCAGCACCGAACAGGGACCGACTAATGCTTTCTTT.

This clonotype was recorded many times. The chain is built from TRBV6-1 and TRBJ1-1; D unresolved. The CDR3 loop spans 13 amino acids. Germline CDR1 MNHNS, CDR2 SASEGT. Trimming left V 8 bases short and J 1 base short, with 11 bases between. The CDR3 DNA follows: TGTGCCAGCGCCATCGGGGAGAACACTGAAGCTTTCTTT. Translated: CASAIGENTEAFF.

This clonotype showed up many times. The chain has TRBV24-1 and TRBJ2-7, with TRBD2 matching 10 bases. The length of the CDR3 is 17 residues. Germline loops: CDR1 KGHDR, CDR2 SFDVKD. After removal of 5 bases from V and 1 base from J, the junction contained 10 bases not matched to a gene. Here the CDR3 reads CATSGNSGGWRSYEQYF. The CDR3 coding sequence is TGTGCCACCAGTGGTAATAGCGGGGGGTGGAGGTCCTACGAGCAGTACTTC.